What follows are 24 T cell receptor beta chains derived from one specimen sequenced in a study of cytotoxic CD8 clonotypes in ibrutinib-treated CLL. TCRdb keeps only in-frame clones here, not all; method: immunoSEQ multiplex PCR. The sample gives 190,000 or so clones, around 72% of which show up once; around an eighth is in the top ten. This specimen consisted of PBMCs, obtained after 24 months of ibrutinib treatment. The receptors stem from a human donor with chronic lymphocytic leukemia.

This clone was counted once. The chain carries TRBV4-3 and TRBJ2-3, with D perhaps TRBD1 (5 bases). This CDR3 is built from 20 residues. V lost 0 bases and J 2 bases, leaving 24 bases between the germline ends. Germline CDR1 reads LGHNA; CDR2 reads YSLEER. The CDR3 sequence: CASSQEKGYRAQPFTDTQYF. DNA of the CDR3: TGCGCCAGCAGCCAAGAGAAGGGGTACCGGGCTCAGCCCTTCACAGATACGCAGTATTTT.

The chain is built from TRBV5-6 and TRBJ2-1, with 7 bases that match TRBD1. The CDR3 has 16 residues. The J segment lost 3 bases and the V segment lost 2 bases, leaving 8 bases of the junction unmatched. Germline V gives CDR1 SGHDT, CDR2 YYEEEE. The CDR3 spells CASSLRTGTNYNEQFF. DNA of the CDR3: TGTGCCAGCAGCTTAAGGACAGGCACAAACTACAATGAGCAGTTCTTC.

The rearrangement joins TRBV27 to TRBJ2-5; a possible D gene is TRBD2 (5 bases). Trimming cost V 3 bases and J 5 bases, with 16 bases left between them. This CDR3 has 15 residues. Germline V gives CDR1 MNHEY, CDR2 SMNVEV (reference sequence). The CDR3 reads CASSFRLAGRETQYF. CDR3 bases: TGTGCCAGCAGTTTTCGTCTCGCGGGCCGGGAGACCCAGTACTTC.

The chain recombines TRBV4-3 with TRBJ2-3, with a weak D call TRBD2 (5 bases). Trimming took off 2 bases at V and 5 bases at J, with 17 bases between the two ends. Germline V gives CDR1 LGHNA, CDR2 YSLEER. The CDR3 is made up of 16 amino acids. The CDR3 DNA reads TGCGCCAGCAGCCAACTGGCCCTGGGAGTCGTAGATACGCAGTATTTT. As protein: CASSQLALGVVDTQYF.

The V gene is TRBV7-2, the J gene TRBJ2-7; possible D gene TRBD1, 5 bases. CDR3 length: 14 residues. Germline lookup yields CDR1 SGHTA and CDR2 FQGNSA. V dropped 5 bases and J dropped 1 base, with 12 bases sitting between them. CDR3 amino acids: CASSPWTNSYEQYF. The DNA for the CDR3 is TGTGCCAGCAGCCCCTGGACAAATTCCTACGAGCAGTACTTC.

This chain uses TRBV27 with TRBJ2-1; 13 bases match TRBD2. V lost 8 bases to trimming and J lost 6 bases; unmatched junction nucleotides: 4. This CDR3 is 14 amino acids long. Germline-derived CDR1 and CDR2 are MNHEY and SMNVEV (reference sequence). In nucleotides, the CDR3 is TGTGCCAGCCAAGGACTAGCGGGAGCCAATGAGCAGTTCTTC. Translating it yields CASQGLAGANEQFF.

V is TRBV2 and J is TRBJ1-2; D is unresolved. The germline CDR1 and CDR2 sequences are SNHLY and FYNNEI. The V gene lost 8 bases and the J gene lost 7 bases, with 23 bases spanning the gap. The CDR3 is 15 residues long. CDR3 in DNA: TGTGCCAGCCCCAGCCCGCGGATCGAACTTGGTGGCTACACCTTC. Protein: CASPSPRIELGGYTF.

CDR3 sequence: CASSLKREGLEQYF. CDR3 nucleotide sequence: TGTGCCAGCAGCCTCAAGCGGGAGGGCCTCGAGCAGTACTTC. V and J are TRBV7-6 and TRBJ2-7; 10 bases fit TRBD2. The germline CDR1 and CDR2 sequences are SGHVS and FNYEAQ. Germline trimming cut 5 bases from V and 6 bases from J; bases unmatched to any gene: 7. This CDR3 is 14 amino acids long. Looking up the rest from reference TRBV7-6 and TRBJ2-7 gives the full variable domain: GAGVSQSPRYKVTKRGQDVALRCDPISGHVSLYWYRQALGQGPEFLTYFNYEAQQDKSGLPNDRFSAERPEGSISTLTIQRTEQRDSAMYRCASSLKREGLEQYFGPGTRLTVT.

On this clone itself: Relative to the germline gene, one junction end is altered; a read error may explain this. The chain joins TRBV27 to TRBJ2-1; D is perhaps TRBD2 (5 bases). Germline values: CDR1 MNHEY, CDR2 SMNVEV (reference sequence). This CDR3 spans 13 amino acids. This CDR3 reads CTSLGSSYNEQFF. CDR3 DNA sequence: TGTACCAGTCTAGGGAGCTCCTACAATGAGCAGTTCTTC.

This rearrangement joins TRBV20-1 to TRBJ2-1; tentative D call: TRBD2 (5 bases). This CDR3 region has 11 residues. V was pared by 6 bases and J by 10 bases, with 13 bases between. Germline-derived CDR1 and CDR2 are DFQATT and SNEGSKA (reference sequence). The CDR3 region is CSASDSTEQFF. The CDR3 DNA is TGCAGTGCGTCGGACTCCACGGAGCAGTTCTTC.

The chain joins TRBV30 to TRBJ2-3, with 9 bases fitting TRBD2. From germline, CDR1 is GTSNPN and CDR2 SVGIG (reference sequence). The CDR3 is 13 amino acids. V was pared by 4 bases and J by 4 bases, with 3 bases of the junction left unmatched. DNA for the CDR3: TGTGCCTGGACTAGCGGGACCCCAGATACGCAGTATTTT. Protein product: CAWTSGTPDTQYF. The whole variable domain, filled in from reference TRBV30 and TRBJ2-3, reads SQTIHQWPATLVQPVGSPLSLECTVEGTSNPNLYWYRQAAGRGLQLLFYSVGIGQISSEVPQNLSASRPQDRQFILSSKKLLLSDSGFYLCAWTSGTPDTQYFGPGTRLTVL.

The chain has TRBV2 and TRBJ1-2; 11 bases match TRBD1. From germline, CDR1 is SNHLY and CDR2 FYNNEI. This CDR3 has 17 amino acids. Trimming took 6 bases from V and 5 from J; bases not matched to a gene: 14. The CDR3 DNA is TGTGCCAGCAGCGCCAACCGGGACAGGGGGTTCCGATATGGCTACACCTTC. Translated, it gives CASSANRDRGFRYGYTF.

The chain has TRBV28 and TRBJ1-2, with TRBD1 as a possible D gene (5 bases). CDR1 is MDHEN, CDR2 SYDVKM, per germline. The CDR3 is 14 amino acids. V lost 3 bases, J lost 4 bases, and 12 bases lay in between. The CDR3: CASSFLRQGYGYTF. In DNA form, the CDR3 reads TGTGCCAGCAGTTTCCTACGGCAGGGCTATGGCTACACCTTC.

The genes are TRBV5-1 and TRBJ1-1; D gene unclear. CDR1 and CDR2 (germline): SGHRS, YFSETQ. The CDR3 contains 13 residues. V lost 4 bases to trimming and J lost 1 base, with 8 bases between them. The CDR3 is CASSPDWNTEAFF. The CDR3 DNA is TGCGCCAGCAGCCCGGACTGGAACACTGAAGCTTTCTTT.

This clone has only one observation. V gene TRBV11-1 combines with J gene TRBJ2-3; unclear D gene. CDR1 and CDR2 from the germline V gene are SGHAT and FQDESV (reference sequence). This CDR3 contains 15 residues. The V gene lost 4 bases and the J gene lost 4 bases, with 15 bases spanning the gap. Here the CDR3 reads CASSSSGYVADTQYF. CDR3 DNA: TGTGCCAGCAGCTCCTCAGGTTACGTGGCAGATACGCAGTATTTT.

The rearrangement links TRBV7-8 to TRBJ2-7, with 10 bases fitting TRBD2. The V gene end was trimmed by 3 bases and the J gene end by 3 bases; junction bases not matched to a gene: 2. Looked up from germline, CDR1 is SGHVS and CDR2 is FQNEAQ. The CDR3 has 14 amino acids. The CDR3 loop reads CASSLSSGSYEQYF. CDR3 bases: TGTGCCAGCAGCTTGTCTAGCGGGAGCTACGAGCAGTACTTC. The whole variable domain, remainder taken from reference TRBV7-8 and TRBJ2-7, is GAGVSQSPRYKVAKRGQDVALRCDPISGHVSLFWYQQALGQGPEFLTYFQNEAQLDKSGLPSDRFFAERPEGSVSTLKIQRTQQEDSAVYLCASSLSSGSYEQYFGPGTRLTVT.

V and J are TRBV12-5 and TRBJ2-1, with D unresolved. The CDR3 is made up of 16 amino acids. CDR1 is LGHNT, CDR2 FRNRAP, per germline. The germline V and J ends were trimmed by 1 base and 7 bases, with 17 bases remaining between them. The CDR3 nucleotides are TGTGCTAGTGGTTTGGACTCTCTGGTTGGAGTGAATGAGCAGTTCTTC. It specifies CASGLDSLVGVNEQFF.

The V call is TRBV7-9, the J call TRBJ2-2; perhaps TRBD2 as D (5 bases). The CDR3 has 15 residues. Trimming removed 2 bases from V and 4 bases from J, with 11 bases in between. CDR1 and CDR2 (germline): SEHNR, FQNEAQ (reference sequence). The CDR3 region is CASSLSGRGTGELFF. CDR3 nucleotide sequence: TGTGCCAGCAGCTTAAGTGGGAGAGGCACCGGGGAGCTGTTTTTT. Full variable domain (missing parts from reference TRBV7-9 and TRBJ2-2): DTGVSQNPRHKITKRGQNVTFRCDPISEHNRLYWYRQTLGQGPEFLTYFQNEAQLEKSRLLSDRFSAERPKGSFSTLEIQRTEQGDSAMYLCASSLSGRGTGELFFGEGSRLTVL.

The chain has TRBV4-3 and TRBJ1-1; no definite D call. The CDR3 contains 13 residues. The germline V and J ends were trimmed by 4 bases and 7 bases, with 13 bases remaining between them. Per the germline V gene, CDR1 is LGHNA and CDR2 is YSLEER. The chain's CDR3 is CASSPSGGDEAFF. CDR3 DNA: TGCGCCAGCAGCCCATCCGGCGGGGATGAAGCTTTCTTT.

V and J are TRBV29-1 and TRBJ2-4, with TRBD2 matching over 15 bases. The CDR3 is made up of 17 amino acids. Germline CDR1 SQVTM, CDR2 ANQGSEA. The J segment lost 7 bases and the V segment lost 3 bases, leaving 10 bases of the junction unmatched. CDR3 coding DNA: TGCAGCGTTGACGGGACTAGCGGGAGGCAGGGGAGGAACATTCAGTACTTC. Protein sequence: CSVDGTSGRQGRNIQYF.

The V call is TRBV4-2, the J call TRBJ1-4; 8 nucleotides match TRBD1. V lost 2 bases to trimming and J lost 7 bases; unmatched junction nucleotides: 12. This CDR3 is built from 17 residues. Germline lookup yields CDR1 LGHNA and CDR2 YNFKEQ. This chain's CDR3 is CASSQNGVGQGGEKLFF. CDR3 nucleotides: TGTGCCAGCAGCCAAAACGGGGTCGGACAGGGCGGTGAAAAACTGTTTTTT.

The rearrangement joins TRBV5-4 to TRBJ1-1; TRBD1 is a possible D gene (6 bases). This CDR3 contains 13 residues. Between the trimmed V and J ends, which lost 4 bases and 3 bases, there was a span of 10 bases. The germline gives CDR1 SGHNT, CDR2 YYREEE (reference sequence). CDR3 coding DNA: TGTGCCAGCAGCCCCCGGACAGACACTGAAGCTTTCTTT. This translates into CASSPRTDTEAFF.

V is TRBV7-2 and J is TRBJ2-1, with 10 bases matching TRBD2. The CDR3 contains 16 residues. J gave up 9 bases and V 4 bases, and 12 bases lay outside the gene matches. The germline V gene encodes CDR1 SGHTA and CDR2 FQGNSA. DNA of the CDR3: TGTGCCAGCAGCTCCCGGTCGGGACTAGCGTTCGTTGAGCAGTTCTTC. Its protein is CASSSRSGLAFVEQFF.

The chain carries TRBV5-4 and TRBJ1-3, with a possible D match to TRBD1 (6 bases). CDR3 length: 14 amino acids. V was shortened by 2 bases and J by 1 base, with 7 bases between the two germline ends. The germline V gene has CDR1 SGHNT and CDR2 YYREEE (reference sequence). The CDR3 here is CASSFTGSGNTIYF. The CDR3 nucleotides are TGTGCCAGCAGCTTCACAGGGTCTGGAAACACCATATATTTT.